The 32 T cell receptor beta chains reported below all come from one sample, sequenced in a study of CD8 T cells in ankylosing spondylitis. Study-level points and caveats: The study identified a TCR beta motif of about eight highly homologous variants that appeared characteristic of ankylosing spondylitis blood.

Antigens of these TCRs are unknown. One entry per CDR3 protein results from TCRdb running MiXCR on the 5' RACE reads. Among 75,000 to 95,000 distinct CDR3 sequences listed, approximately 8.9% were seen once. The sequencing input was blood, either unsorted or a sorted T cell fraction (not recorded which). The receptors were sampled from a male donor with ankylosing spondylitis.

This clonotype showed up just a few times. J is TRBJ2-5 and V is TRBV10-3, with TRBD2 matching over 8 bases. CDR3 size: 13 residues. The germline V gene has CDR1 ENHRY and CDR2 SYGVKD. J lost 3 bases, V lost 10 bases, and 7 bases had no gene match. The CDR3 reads CATRLAGEETQYF. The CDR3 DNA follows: TGTGCCACTAGGCTAGCGGGCGAAGAGACCCAGTACTTC.

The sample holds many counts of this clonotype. The DNA of the CDR3 is TGTGCCAGCAGCCCTCTCCCAGGGACAGGGATATCCTACGAGCAGTACGTC. It yields the protein CASSPLPGTGISYEQYV. This chain links TRBV7-9 with TRBJ2-7; 9 bases map to TRBD1. CDR1 and CDR2 from the germline V gene are SEHNR and FQNEAQ (reference sequence). The ends lost 5 bases at V and 1 base at J; junction bases unmatched: 12. The CDR3 totals 17 residues.

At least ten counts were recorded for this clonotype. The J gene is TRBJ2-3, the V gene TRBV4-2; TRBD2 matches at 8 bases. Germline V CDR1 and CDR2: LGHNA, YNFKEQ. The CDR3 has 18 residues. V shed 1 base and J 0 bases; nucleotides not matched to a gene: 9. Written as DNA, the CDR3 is TGTGCCAGCAGCCAAGTCGGAACTAGCGGCTCTAGCACAGATACGCAGTATTTT. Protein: CASSQVGTSGSSTDTQYF.

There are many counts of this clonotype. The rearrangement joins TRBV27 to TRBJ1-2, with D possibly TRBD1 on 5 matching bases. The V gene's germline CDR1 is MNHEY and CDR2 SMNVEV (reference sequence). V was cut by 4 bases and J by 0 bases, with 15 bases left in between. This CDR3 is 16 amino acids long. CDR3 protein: CASSSILGETNYGYTF. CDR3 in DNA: TGTGCCAGCAGTTCCATCTTGGGGGAGACTAACTATGGCTACACCTTC.

CDR3 sequence: CASSRAGYTF. The CDR3 coding sequence is TGTGCCAGCAGTAGGGCTGGCTACACCTTC. This sequence joins TRBV6-1 and TRBJ1-2; D is uncertain. The length of the CDR3 is 10 residues. Trimming took off 5 bases at V and 7 bases at J, with 5 bases between the two ends. The germline V gene encodes CDR1 MNHNS and CDR2 SASEGT.

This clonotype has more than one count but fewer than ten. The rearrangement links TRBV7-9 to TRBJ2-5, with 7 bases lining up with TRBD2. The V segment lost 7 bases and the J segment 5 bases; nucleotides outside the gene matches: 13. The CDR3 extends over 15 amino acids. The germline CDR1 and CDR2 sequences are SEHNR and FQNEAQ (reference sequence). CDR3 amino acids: CASTPGIAGSETQYF. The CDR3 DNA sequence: TGTGCCAGCACCCCTGGGATAGCGGGTAGTGAGACCCAGTACTTC.

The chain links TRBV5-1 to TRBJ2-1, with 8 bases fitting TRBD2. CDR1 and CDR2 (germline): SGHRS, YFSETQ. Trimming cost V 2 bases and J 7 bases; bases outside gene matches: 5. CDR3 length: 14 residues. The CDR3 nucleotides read TGCGCCAGCAGCTTTTTAGCGGGGTGGAATGAGCAGTTCTTC. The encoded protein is CASSFLAGWNEQFF.

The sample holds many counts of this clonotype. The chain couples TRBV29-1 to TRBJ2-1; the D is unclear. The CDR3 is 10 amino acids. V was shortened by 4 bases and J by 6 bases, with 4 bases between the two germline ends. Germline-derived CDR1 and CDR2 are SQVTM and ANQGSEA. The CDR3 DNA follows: TGCAGCGTTGTCTTCAATGAGCAGTTCTTC. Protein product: CSVVFNEQFF.

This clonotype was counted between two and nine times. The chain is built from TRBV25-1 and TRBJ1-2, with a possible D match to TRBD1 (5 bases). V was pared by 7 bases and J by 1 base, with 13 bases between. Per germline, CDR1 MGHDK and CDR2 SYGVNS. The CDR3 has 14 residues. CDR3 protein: CASMGGRVNYGYTF. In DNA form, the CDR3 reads TGTGCCAGCATGGGGGGTAGGGTTAACTATGGCTACACCTTC.

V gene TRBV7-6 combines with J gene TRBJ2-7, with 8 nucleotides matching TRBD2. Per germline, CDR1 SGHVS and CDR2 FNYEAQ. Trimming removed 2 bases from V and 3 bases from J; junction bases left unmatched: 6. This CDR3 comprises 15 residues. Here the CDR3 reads CASSLNSGKSYEQYF. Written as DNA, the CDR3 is TGTGCCAGCAGCTTAAATAGCGGGAAGAGCTACGAGCAGTACTTC.

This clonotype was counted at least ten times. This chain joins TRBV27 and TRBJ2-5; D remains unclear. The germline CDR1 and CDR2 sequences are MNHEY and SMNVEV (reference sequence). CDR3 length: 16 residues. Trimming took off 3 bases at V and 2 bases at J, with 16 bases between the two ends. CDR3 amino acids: CASSLTIPKLQETQYF. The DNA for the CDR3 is TGTGCCAGCAGTTTGACAATTCCTAAGCTGCAAGAGACCCAGTACTTC.

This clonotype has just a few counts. CDR3 nucleotide sequence: TGCAGCGTTGTAGGGAGGGGCACCGGGGAGCTGTTTTTT. Encoded protein: CSVVGRGTGELFF. This chain joins TRBV29-1 and TRBJ2-2; 7 nucleotides match TRBD2. Germline V CDR1 and CDR2: SQVTM, ANQGSEA. Trimming at V came to 4 bases and at J to 4 bases, leaving 3 bases not matched to a gene. This CDR3 comprises 13 residues.

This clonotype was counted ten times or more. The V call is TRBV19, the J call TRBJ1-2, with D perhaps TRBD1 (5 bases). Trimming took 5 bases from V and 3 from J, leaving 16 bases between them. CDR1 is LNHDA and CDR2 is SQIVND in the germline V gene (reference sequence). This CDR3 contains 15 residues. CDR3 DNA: TGTGCCAGTAGTCCCCCCATGGGGGGTGACTATGGCTACACCTTC. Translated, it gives CASSPPMGGDYGYTF.

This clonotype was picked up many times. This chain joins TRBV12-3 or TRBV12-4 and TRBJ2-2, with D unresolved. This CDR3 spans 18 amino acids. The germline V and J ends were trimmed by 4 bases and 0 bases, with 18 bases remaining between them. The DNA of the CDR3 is TGTGCCAGCAGTTACCACAGAACCCTCAGACCGAACACCGGGGAGCTGTTTTTT. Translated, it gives CASSYHRTLRPNTGELFF.

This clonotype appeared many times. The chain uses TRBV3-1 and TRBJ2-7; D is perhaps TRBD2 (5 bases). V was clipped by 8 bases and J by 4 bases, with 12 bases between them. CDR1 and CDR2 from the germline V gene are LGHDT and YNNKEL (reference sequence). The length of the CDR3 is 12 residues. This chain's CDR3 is CASASSKYEQYF. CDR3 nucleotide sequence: TGTGCCAGCGCTAGCTCAAAATACGAGCAGTACTTC.

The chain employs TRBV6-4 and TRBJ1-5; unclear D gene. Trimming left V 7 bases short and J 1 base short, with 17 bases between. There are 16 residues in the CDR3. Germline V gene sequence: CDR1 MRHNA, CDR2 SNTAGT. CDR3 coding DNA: TGTGCCAGCACTTCTAAACGAAGGGAGAGCAATCAGCCCCAGCATTTT. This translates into CASTSKRRESNQPQHF.

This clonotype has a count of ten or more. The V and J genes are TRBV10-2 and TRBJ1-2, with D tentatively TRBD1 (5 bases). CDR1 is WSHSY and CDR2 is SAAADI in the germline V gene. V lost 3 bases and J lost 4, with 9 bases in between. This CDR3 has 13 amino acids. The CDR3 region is CASSEGQTYGYTF. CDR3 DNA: TGCGCCAGCAGTGAAGGACAAACCTATGGCTACACCTTC.

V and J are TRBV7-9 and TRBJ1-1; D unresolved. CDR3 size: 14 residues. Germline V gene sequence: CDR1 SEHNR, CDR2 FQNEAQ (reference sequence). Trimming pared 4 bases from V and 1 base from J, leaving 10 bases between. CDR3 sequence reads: CASSSSVGNTEAFF. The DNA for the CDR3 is TGTGCCAGCAGCTCATCGGTAGGGAACACTGAAGCTTTCTTT. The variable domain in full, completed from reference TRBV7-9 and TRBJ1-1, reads DTGVSQNPRHKITKRGQNVTFRCDPISEHNRLYWYRQTLGQGPEFLTYFQNEAQLEKSRLLSDRFSAERPKGSFSTLEIQRTEQGDSAMYLCASSSSVGNTEAFFGQGTRLTVV.

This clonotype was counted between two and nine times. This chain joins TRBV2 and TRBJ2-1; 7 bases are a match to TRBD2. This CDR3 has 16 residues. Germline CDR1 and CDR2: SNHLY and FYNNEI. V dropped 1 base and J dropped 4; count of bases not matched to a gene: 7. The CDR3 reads CASSEGWASGYNEQFF. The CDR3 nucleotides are TGTGCCAGCAGTGAAGGTTGGGCTAGCGGTTACAATGAGCAGTTCTTC.

The CDR3 sequence is CATSDWTSGRVAEQFF. The CDR3 DNA follows: TGTGCCACCAGTGATTGGACTAGCGGGAGGGTTGCTGAGCAGTTCTTC. The chain combines TRBV24-1 with TRBJ2-1, with 15 bases fitting TRBD2. Germline CDR1 reads KGHDR; CDR2 reads SFDVKD. Losses at the gene ends were 2 bases for V and 9 bases for J; bases not matched to a gene: 4. The CDR3 sequence is 16 residues long.

The CDR3 loop reads CASSLGRVGNTIYF. DNA of the CDR3: TGTGCCAGCAGCCTAGGGCGAGTGGGAAACACCATATATTTT. This chain connects TRBV5-6 to TRBJ1-3; D not resolved. V lost 4 bases, J lost 4 bases, and 12 bases lay in between. Per the germline V gene, CDR1 is SGHDT and CDR2 is YYEEEE. The CDR3 covers 14 residues.

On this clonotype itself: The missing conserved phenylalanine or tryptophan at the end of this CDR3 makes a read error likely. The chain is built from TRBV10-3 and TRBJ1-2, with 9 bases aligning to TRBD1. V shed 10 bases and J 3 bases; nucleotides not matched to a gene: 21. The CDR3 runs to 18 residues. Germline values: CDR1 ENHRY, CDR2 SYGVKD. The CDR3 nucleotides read TGTGCCACCCATGACCTCATTTCACAGGGGGCAGGGGACTATGGCTACACCATC. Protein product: CATHDLISQGAGDYGYTI.

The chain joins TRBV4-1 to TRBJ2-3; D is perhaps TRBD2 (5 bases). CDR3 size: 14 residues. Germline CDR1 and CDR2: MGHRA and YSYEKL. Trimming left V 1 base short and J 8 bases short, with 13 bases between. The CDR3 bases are TGCGCCAGCAGCCAAGGGTCGGCGGGTGGTACGCAGTATTTT. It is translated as CASSQGSAGGTQYF.

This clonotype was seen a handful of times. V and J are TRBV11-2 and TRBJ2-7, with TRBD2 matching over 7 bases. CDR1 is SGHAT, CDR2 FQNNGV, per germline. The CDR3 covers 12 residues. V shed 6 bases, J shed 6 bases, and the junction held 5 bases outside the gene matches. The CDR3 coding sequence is TGTGCCAGCAGAGGACTAGTTCTCGAGCAGTACTTC. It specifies CASRGLVLEQYF. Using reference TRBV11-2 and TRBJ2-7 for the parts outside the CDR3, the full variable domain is EAGVAQSPRYKIIEKRQSVAFWCNPISGHATLYWYQQILGQGPKLLIQFQNNGVVDDSQLPKDRFSAERLKGVDSTLKIQPAKLEDSAVYLCASRGLVLEQYFGPGTRLTVT.

As DNA, the CDR3 is TGTGCCAGCAGTTTTTCGGCGGGCGTGTTGTACAATGAGCAGTTCTTC. Protein product: CASSFSAGVLYNEQFF. The chain couples TRBV12-3 or TRBV12-4 to TRBJ2-1; perhaps TRBD2 as D (5 bases). The CDR3 covers 16 residues. Trimming pared 3 bases from V and 4 bases from J, leaving 16 bases between.

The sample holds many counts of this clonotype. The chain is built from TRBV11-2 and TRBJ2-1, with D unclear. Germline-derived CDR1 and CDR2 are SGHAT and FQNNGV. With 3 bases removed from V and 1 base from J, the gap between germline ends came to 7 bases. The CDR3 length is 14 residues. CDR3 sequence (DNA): TGTGCCAGCAGCTTCCCCCTATCCTACAATGAGCAGTTCTTC. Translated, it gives CASSFPLSYNEQFF.

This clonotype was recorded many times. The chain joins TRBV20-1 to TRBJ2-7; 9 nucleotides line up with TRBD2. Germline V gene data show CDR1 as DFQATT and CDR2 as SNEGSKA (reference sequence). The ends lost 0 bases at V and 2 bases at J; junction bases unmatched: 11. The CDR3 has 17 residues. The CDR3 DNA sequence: TGCAGTGCTAGAGATCCCCGGGCTAGCGGGACCACCTACGAGCAGTACTTC. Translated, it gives CSARDPRASGTTYEQYF.

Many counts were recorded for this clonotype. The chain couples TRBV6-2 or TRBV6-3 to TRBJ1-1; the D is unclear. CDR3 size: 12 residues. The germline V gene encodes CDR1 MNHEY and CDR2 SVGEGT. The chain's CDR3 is CVGRVRNTEAFF. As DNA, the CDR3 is TGTGTTGGAAGGGTACGAAACACTGAAGCTTTCTTT.

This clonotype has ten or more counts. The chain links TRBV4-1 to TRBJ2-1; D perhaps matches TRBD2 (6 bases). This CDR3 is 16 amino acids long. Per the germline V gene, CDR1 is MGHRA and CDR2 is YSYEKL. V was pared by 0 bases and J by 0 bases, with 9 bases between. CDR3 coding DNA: TGCGCCAGCAGCCAAGAGCGGAGGGACTCCTACAATGAGCAGTTCTTC. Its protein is CASSQERRDSYNEQFF.

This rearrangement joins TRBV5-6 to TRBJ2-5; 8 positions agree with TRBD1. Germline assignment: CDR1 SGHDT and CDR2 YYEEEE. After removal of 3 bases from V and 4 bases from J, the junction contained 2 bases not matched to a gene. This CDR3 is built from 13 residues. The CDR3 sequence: CASSWTGLETQYF. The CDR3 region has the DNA TGTGCCAGCAGCTGGACAGGGTTAGAGACCCAGTACTTC.

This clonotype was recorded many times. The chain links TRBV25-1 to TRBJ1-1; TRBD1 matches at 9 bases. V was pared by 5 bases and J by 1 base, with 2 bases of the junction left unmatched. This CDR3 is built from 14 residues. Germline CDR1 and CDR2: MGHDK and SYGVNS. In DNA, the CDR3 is TGTGCCAGCAGTACAGGGGGCTGGAACACTGAAGCTTTCTTT. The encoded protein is CASSTGGWNTEAFF.

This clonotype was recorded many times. The CDR3 region is CASSSHGTSGRATDTQYF. CDR3 DNA: TGTGCCAGCAGTTCACATGGGACTAGCGGGAGGGCCACAGATACGCAGTATTTT. This chain connects TRBV28 to TRBJ2-3; 16 bases are shared with TRBD2. CDR1 MDHEN and CDR2 SYDVKM come from the germline V gene. V dropped 4 bases and J dropped 2; count of bases not matched to a gene: 6. The CDR3 is 18 amino acids.